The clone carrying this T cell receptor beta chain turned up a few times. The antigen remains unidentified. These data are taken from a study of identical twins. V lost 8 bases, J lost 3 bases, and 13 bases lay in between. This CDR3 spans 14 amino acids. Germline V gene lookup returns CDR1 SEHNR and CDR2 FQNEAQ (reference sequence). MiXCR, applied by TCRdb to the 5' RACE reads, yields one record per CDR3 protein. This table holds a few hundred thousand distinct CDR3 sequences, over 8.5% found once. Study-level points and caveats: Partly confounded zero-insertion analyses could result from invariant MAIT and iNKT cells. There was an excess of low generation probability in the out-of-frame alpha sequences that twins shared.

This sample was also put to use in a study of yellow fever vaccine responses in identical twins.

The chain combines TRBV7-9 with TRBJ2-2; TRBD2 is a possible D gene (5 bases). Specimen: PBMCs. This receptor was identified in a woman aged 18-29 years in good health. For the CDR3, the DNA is TGTGCCAGCCAACCCTGGGAGTACACCGGGGAGCTGTTTTTT. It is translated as CASQPWEYTGELFF.